Below, 5 T cell receptor beta chains from the same sample are listed, as sequenced in a study of cytomegalovirus exposure and HLA in healthy donors. It was with 60 Vbeta and 13 Jbeta primers that the PCR ran. Method: immunoSEQ multiplex PCR; TCRdb's copy keeps in-frame clones and lacks some. The sample yields some 110,000 clones, around 80% seen once. Material: PBMCs. The receptors shown here come from a woman aged 18-35 years in good health and CMV-seropositive.

There are a few counts of this clone. This rearrangement joins TRBV30 to TRBJ2-2; maybe TRBD2 (6 bases). Germline lookup yields CDR1 GTSNPN and CDR2 SVGIG (reference sequence). CDR3 length equals 14 residues. The ends were cut back, 4 bases at V and 3 bases at J, with 12 bases in the middle. The CDR3 loop is CAWKGGIHTGELFF. In DNA form, the CDR3 reads TGTGCCTGGAAAGGCGGGATTCACACCGGGGAGCTGTTTTTT.

The CDR3 DNA is TGTGCCAGCACCCCGGGACTAGCAGATTACAATGAGCAGTTCTTC. Protein sequence: CASTPGLADYNEQFF. The V call is TRBV6-1, the J call TRBJ2-1, with 9 bases fitting TRBD2. The germline V gene encodes CDR1 MNHNS and CDR2 SASEGT. The CDR3 extends over 15 amino acids. The junction had 8 bases not matched to a gene; V was cut back by 7 bases and J by 4 bases.

The chain joins TRBV27 to TRBJ2-7, with D tentatively TRBD2 (5 bases). Deletions cut 4 bases from V and 4 bases from J, with 20 bases between. Germline V gene data show CDR1 as MNHEY and CDR2 as SMNVEV (reference sequence). The CDR3 contains 16 residues. CDR3 nucleotide sequence: TGTGCCAGCAGTTCGGGGAAGGCGGAGGTAGGTTACGAGCAGTACTTC. This codes for CASSSGKAEVGYEQYF.

In its sample, this clone was seen a few times. The V gene is TRBV29-1, the J gene TRBJ1-1, with 12 bases lining up with TRBD1. Germline assignment: CDR1 SQVTM and CDR2 ANQGSEA. V lost 4 bases to trimming and J lost 3 bases; unmatched junction nucleotides: 6. The CDR3 is made up of 15 amino acids. CDR3 loop: CSVVGTGGTDTEAFF. In DNA, the CDR3 is TGCAGCGTTGTTGGGACAGGGGGCACAGACACTGAAGCTTTCTTT.

V is TRBV4-2 and J is TRBJ2-7, with D unresolved. V was trimmed by 6 bases and J by 1 base, leaving 13 bases between them. The CDR3 totals 14 residues. Germline CDR1 reads LGHNA; CDR2 reads YNFKEQ. CDR3 bases: TGTGCCAGCAGGGAGTCGGCGTCATCCTACGAGCAGTACTTC. The encoded protein is CASRESASSYEQYF.